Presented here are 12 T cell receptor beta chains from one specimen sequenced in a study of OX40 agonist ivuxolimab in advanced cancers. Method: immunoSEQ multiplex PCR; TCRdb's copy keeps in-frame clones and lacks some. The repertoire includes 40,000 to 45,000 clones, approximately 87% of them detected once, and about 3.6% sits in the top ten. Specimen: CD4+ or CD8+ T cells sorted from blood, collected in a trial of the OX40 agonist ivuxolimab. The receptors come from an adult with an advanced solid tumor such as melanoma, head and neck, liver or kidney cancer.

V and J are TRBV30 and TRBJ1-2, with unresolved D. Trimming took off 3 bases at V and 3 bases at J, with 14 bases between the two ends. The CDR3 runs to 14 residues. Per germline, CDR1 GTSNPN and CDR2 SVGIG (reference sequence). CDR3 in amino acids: CAWRTPGRDYGYTF. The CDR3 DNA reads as TGTGCCTGGAGGACCCCGGGCAGAGACTATGGCTACACCTTC.

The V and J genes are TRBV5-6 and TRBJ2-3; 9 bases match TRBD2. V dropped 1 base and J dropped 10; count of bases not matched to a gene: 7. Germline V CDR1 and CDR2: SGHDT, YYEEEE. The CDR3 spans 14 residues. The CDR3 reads CASSLTIAGVAQYF. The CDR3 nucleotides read TGTGCCAGCAGCTTGACGATAGCGGGAGTAGCGCAGTATTTT.

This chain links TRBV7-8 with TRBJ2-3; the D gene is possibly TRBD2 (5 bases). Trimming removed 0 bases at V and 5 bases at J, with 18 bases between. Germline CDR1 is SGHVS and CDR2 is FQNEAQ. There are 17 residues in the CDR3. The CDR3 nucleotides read TGTGCCAGCAGCTTAGCGCTGGTGACGCGGGCAGGAGATACGCAGTATTTT. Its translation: CASSLALVTRAGDTQYF.

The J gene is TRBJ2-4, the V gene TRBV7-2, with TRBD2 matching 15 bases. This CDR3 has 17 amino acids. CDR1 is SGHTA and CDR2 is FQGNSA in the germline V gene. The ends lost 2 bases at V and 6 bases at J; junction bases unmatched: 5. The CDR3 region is CASSLLGLAGGRNIQYF. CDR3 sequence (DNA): TGTGCCAGCAGCTTACTGGGACTAGCGGGGGGCCGAAACATTCAGTACTTC.

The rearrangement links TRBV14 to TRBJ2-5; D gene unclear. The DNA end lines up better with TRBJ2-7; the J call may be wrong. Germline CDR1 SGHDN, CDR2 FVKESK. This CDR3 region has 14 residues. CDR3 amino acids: CASSKVRTSYEQYF. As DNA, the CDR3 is TGTGCCAGCAGCAAGGTGCGAACCTCCTACGAGCAGTACTTC.

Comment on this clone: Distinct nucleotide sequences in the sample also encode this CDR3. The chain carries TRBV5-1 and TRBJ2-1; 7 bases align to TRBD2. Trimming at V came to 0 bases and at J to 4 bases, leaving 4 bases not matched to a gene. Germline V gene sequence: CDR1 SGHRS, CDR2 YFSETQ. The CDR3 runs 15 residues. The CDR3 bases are TGCGCCAGCAGCTTGGGGTCTAGCGGATACAATGAGCAGTTCTTC. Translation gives CASSLGSSGYNEQFF.

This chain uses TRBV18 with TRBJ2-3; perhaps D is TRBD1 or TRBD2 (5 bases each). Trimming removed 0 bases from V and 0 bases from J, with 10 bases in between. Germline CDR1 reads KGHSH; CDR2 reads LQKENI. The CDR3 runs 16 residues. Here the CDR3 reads CASSPPLGDSTDTQYF. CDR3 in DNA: TGTGCCAGCTCACCACCTCTCGGGGACAGCACAGATACGCAGTATTTT.

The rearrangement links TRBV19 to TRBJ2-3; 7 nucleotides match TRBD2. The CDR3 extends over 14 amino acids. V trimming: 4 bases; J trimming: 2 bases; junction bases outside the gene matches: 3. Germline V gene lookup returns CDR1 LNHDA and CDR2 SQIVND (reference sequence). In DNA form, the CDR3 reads TGTGCCAGTAGTAGCGGGAGCTTCACAGATACGCAGTATTTT. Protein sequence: CASSSGSFTDTQYF. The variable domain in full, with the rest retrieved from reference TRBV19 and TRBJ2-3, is DGGITQSPKYLFRKEGQNVTLSCEQNLNHDAMYWYRQDPGQGLRLIYYSQIVNDFQKGDIAEGYSVSREKKESFPLTVTSAQKNPTAFYLCASSSGSFTDTQYFGPGTRLTVL.

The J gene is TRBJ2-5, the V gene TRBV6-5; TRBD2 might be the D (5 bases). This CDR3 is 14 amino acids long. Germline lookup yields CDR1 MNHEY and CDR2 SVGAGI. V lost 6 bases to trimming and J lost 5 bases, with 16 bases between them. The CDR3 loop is CASRASRGRETQYF. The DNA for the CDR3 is TGTGCCAGCAGAGCGTCTCGGGGAAGGGAGACCCAGTACTTC.

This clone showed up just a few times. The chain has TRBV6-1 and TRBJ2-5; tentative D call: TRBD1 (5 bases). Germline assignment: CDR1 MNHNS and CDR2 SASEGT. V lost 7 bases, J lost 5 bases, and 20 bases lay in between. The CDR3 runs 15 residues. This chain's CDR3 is CASKVSGKLQETQYF. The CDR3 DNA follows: TGTGCCAGCAAAGTCTCAGGGAAGCTCCAGGAGACCCAGTACTTC.

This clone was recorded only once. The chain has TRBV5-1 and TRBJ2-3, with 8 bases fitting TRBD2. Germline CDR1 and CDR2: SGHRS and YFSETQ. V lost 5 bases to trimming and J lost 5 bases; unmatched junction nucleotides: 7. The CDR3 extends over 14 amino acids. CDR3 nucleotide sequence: TGCGCCAGCAGTGAGTCTAGCGGGTTAGATACGCAGTATTTT. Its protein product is CASSESSGLDTQYF.

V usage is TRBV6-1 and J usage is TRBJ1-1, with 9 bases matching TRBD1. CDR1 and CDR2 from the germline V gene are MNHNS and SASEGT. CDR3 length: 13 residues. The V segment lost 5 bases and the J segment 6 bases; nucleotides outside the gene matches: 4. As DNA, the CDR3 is TGTGCCAGCAGTCCGGACAGGGGCGCTGAAGCTTTCTTT. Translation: CASSPDRGAEAFF.